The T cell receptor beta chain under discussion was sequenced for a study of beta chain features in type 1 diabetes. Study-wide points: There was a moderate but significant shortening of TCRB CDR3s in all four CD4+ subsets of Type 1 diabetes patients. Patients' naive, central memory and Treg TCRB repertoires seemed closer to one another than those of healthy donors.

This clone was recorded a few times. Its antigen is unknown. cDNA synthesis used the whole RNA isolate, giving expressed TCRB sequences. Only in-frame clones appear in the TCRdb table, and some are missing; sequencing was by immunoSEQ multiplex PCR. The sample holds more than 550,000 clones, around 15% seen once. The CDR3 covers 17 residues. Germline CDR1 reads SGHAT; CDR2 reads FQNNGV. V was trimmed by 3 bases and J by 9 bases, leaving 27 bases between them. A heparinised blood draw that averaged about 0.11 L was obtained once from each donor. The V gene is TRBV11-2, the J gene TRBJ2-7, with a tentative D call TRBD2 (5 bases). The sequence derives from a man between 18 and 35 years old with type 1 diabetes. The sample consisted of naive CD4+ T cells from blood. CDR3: CASSFSRTGSRPGGQYF. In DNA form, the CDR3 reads TGTGCCAGCAGCTTTTCTCGCACGGGGTCCCGTCCTGGAGGGCAGTACTTC.